One and the same sample provided the 27 T cell receptor beta chains below, sequenced in a study of T-cell reconstitution after alpha-beta-depleted transplantation in children. During its preparation, the TCRbeta library received unique molecular identifiers. TCRdb reprocessed the PCR reads with MiXCR, giving one entry per CDR3 protein. The table includes some 500,000 distinct CDR3 sequences, approximately 20% detected once. This specimen was PBMCs from the stem cell graft donor, taken from the stem cell graft. The receptors originated from a human donor who donated a stem cell graft to a child with acute lymphoblastic leukemia.

This chain joins TRBV29-1 and TRBJ1-2; 9 positions agree with TRBD1. The germline V gene has CDR1 SQVTM and CDR2 ANQGSEA. J lost 8 bases, V lost 6 bases, and 10 bases had no gene match. This CDR3 region has 13 residues. Here the CDR3 DNA reads TGCAGCGTAACCCTGGGACAGGGCTACGGCTACACCTTC. Its protein product is CSVTLGQGYGYTF.

The J gene is TRBJ1-5, the V gene TRBV12-3 or TRBV12-4, with a weak D call TRBD1 (6 bases). The CDR3 is 15 amino acids. The V and J ends lost 6 bases and 4 bases respectively, with 16 bases between them. CDR3 DNA sequence: TGTGCCAGCAGGGGAGACAGGCTGAAGAATCAGCCCCAGCATTTT. It encodes CASRGDRLKNQPQHF.

The V and J genes are TRBV7-9 and TRBJ1-3, with TRBD1 identical over 10 bases. The CDR3 is made up of 16 amino acids. Germline assignment: CDR1 SEHNR and CDR2 FQNEAQ (reference sequence). With V trimmed by 5 bases and J by 4 bases, 8 bases remained unmatched. CDR3 region: CASSATGTGAGNTIYF. The CDR3 coding sequence is TGTGCCAGCAGCGCCACCGGGACAGGGGCCGGAAACACCATATATTTT.

This clonotype appeared a few times. The chain uses TRBV24-1 and TRBJ2-1; maybe TRBD2 (5 bases). CDR3 length: 14 amino acids. V lost 3 bases to trimming and J lost 10 bases, with 15 bases between them. Germline V gene lookup returns CDR1 KGHDR and CDR2 SFDVKD. The CDR3 DNA is TGTGCCACCAGTGATAACCGAGGGAGAGACGAGCAGTTCTTC. It specifies CATSDNRGRDEQFF.

The sample holds a few counts of this clonotype. This sequence joins TRBV15 and TRBJ1-6, with no clear D. V dropped 5 bases and J dropped 7 bases, with 12 bases sitting between them. CDR1 is LNHNV, CDR2 YYDKDF, per germline (reference sequence). The CDR3 runs 14 residues. CDR3 amino acids: CATSERVGNSPLHF. As DNA, the CDR3 is TGTGCCACCAGCGAGAGGGTTGGAAATTCACCCCTCCACTTT. The variable domain in full, with the rest retrieved from reference TRBV15 and TRBJ1-6, is DAMVIQNPRYQVTQFGKPVTLSCSQTLNHNVMYWYQQKSSQAPKLLFHYYDKDFNNEADTPDNFQSRRPNTSFCFLDIRSPGLGDTAMYLCATSERVGNSPLHFGNGTRLTVT.

The chain combines TRBV12-3 or TRBV12-4 with TRBJ2-5; D might be TRBD2 (6 bases). There are 16 residues in the CDR3. Trimming left V 3 bases short and J 0 bases short, with 14 bases between. CDR3 region: CASSFRRESNQETQYF. In DNA, the CDR3 is TGTGCCAGCAGTTTTCGGAGGGAAAGTAACCAAGAGACCCAGTACTTC.

About this clonotype: A junction end diverges from the germline sequence, so it may reflect a read error. J is TRBJ2-7 and V is TRBV5-1; maybe TRBD1 (5 bases). Germline values: CDR1 SGHRS, CDR2 YFSETQ. The CDR3 length is 13 residues. The CDR3 protein is CACSLARDYEQYF. CDR3 bases: TGCGCCTGCAGCTTGGCCAGGGACTACGAGCAGTACTTC.

This chain uses TRBV3-1 with TRBJ2-7, with TRBD2 matching 10 bases. V shed 2 bases and J 0 bases; nucleotides not matched to a gene: 7. Germline V CDR1 and CDR2: LGHDT, YNNKEL (reference sequence). This CDR3 region has 17 residues. CDR3 DNA sequence: TGTGCCAGCAGCCAAATTCACGCTAGCGGGAGCTCCTACGAGCAGTACTTC. Translated: CASSQIHASGSSYEQYF.

This clonotype has a handful of counts. The genes are TRBV4-1 and TRBJ2-3; 10 nucleotides line up with TRBD1. Unmatched junction bases numbered 4, after V lost 4 bases and J lost 6 bases. The germline gives CDR1 MGHRA, CDR2 YSYEKL. CDR3 length equals 14 residues. The CDR3 protein is CASSRLTGGDTQYF. The DNA of the CDR3 is TGCGCCAGCAGCCGCCTGACAGGGGGCGATACGCAGTATTTT.

The rearrangement links TRBV5-1 to TRBJ2-7, with TRBD2 matching over 7 bases. The CDR3 spans 16 residues. J lost 1 base, V lost 0 bases, and 7 bases had no gene match. Germline assignment: CDR1 SGHRS and CDR2 YFSETQ. CDR3 in DNA: TGCGCCAGCAGCTTGGGCAGGGAGGGAGGGTCCTACGAGCAGTACTTC. Amino acids: CASSLGREGGSYEQYF.

V gene TRBV7-9 combines with J gene TRBJ2-1; D uncertain. There are 16 residues in the CDR3. The germline V and J ends were trimmed by 3 bases and 8 bases, with 20 bases remaining between them. Germline CDR1 reads SEHNR; CDR2 reads FQNEAQ (reference sequence). CDR3 region: CASSLLTFGRFDEQFF. Here the CDR3 DNA reads TGTGCCAGCAGCTTGTTGACATTTGGGCGTTTTGATGAGCAGTTCTTC.

The rearrangement joins TRBV27 to TRBJ2-7; 7 bases agree with TRBD1. The V and J ends lost 3 bases and 4 bases, in that order; junction bases with no gene match: 3. Germline CDR1 reads MNHEY; CDR2 reads SMNVEV (reference sequence). This CDR3 spans 13 amino acids. The CDR3 DNA follows: TGTGCCAGCAGTTTTACAGGGGAATACGAGCAGTACTTC. Translating gives CASSFTGEYEQYF.

In this sample, this clonotype turned up a few times. V is TRBV4-1 and J is TRBJ1-2; a possible D gene is TRBD1 (5 bases). Germline V gene sequence: CDR1 MGHRA, CDR2 YSYEKL. Trimming stripped 2 bases from V and 8 bases from J, with 18 bases between. This CDR3 has 15 amino acids. This CDR3 is CASSQTLQVYQGYTF. In nucleotides, the CDR3 is TGCGCCAGCAGCCAAACGCTACAGGTTTATCAGGGCTACACCTTC.

The chain links TRBV4-1 to TRBJ2-5, with TRBD2 matching over 9 bases. After removal of 4 bases from V and 2 bases from J, the junction contained 5 bases not matched to a gene. The CDR3 is made up of 15 amino acids. CDR1 is MGHRA and CDR2 is YSYEKL in the germline V gene. This CDR3 is CASSPRLADQETQYF. As DNA, the CDR3 is TGCGCCAGCAGCCCGAGACTAGCGGATCAAGAGACCCAGTACTTC.

The chain has TRBV4-1 and TRBJ1-5, with 8 nucleotides matching TRBD1. V lost 4 bases, J lost 2 bases, and 10 bases stayed unmatched. Germline V gene data show CDR1 as MGHRA and CDR2 as YSYEKL. The CDR3 totals 17 residues. Written as DNA, the CDR3 is TGCGCCAGCAGCCCTACATCAGGGGGCGCGGGCAATCAGCCCCAGCATTTT. Protein: CASSPTSGGAGNQPQHF.

This clonotype came up a few times. The V and J genes are TRBV6-1 and TRBJ2-2, with 14 positions matching TRBD2. The CDR3 runs to 16 residues. Germline CDR1 MNHNS, CDR2 SASEGT. V dropped 6 bases and J dropped 6; count of bases not matched to a gene: 6. CDR3 bases: TGTGCCAGCAGAGGACTAGCGGGAGGTAAAGCCGGGGAGCTGTTTTTT. It codes for CASRGLAGGKAGELFF.

V usage is TRBV25-1 and J usage is TRBJ2-3; D perhaps matches TRBD1 (5 bases). CDR1 is MGHDK, CDR2 SYGVNS, per germline. The CDR3 totals 16 residues. Trimming left V 4 bases short and J 3 bases short, with 17 bases between. Written as DNA, the CDR3 is TGTGCCAGCAGTGGATGGGTGGGGCCCGGGACAGATACGCAGTATTTT. It is translated as CASSGWVGPGTDTQYF.

The chain links TRBV20-1 to TRBJ1-1; no clear D gene. Germline assignment: CDR1 DFQATT and CDR2 SNEGSKA (reference sequence). Trimming stripped 3 bases from V and 2 bases from J, with 10 bases between. CDR3 length: 13 amino acids. CDR3 in amino acids: CSASGDGNTEAFF. The CDR3 nucleotides are TGCAGTGCTAGTGGCGACGGAAACACTGAAGCTTTCTTT.

V usage is TRBV9 and J usage is TRBJ1-6, with no clear D. The length of the CDR3 is 14 residues. V shed 7 bases and J shed 10 bases, with 18 bases lying between them. The germline gives CDR1 SGDLS, CDR2 YYNGEE. CDR3 DNA sequence: TGTGCCAGCGCTCGGACTGGGGAACTGTCACCCCTCCACTTT. Amino acids: CASARTGELSPLHF.

V gene TRBV29-1 combines with J gene TRBJ1-2; D is ambiguous. CDR1 and CDR2 from the germline V gene are SQVTM and ANQGSEA. V dropped 0 bases and J dropped 5 bases, with 10 bases sitting between them. This CDR3 comprises 13 residues. The chain's CDR3 is CSVEDKVAYGYTF. DNA for the CDR3: TGCAGCGTTGAAGATAAGGTAGCGTATGGCTACACCTTC.

The table lists this clonotype with a few counts. J is TRBJ2-7 and V is TRBV12-3 or TRBV12-4; 7 nucleotides line up with TRBD1. The CDR3 spans 13 residues. Trimming removed 6 bases from V and 4 bases from J; junction bases left unmatched: 6. The CDR3: CASSDRVAYEQYF. The CDR3 DNA follows: TGTGCCAGCAGCGACAGGGTAGCTTACGAGCAGTACTTC.

J is TRBJ2-7 and V is TRBV11-2; D might be TRBD1 (6 bases). The length of the CDR3 is 13 residues. Trimming left V 2 bases short and J 4 bases short, with 9 bases between. CDR1 and CDR2 from the germline V gene are SGHAT and FQNNGV. The CDR3 region is CASSLTGMYEQYF. For the CDR3, the DNA is TGTGCCAGCAGCTTAACAGGGATGTACGAGCAGTACTTC.

V and J are TRBV13 and TRBJ2-7; D gene uncertain. The CDR3 is 10 amino acids. Germline V gene sequence: CDR1 PRHDT, CDR2 FYEKMQ (reference sequence). In DNA form, the CDR3 reads TGTGGCCCCCTGCTGGACGAGCAGTACTTC. Its translation is CGPLLDEQYF. Based on the CDR3 plus reference TRBV13 and TRBJ2-7, the full variable domain is AAGVIQSPRHLIKEKRETATLKCYPIPRHDTVYWYQQGPGQDPQFLISFYEKMQSDKGSIPDRFSAQQFSDYHSELNMSSLELGDSALYFCGPLLDEQYFGPGTRLTVT.

This clonotype appeared a few times. The chain has TRBV7-9 and TRBJ2-5; 11 positions agree with TRBD2. Trimming at V came to 5 bases and at J to 5 bases, leaving 10 bases not matched to a gene. This CDR3 is 16 amino acids long. Germline lookup yields CDR1 SEHNR and CDR2 FQNEAQ (reference sequence). In nucleotides, the CDR3 is TGTGCCAGCAGCCCAACACTAGCGGGAGAGGTGGAGACCCAGTACTTC. This encodes CASSPTLAGEVETQYF.

The chain joins TRBV5-1 to TRBJ1-4, with D perhaps matching TRBD1 (6 bases). The CDR3 totals 15 residues. The germline CDR1 and CDR2 sequences are SGHRS and YFSETQ. Trimming stripped 4 bases from V and 7 bases from J, with 17 bases between. The CDR3 is CASSPGGQGGEKLFF. The CDR3 nucleotides are TGCGCCAGCAGCCCCGGGGGGCAGGGCGGTGAAAAACTGTTTTTT.

This clonotype was observed a handful of times. V gene TRBV29-1 combines with J gene TRBJ2-3, with D perhaps matching TRBD2 (6 bases). CDR3 length equals 13 residues. Trimming left V 8 bases short and J 4 bases short, with 16 bases between. CDR1 SQVTM and CDR2 ANQGSEA come from the germline V gene. The CDR3 protein is CSINRRVADTQYF. The CDR3 DNA sequence: TGCAGCATAAACCGGAGGGTGGCAGATACGCAGTATTTT.

The chain has TRBV20-1 and TRBJ2-3, with 11 bases that match TRBD2. CDR1 is DFQATT, CDR2 SNEGSKA, per germline (reference sequence). This CDR3 region has 17 residues. The V gene end was trimmed by 0 bases and the J gene end by 3 bases; junction bases not matched to a gene: 8. The CDR3 sequence: CSAREGLLAGVTDTQYF. The CDR3 nucleotides read TGCAGTGCTAGAGAGGGTCTACTAGCGGGAGTTACAGATACGCAGTATTTT.